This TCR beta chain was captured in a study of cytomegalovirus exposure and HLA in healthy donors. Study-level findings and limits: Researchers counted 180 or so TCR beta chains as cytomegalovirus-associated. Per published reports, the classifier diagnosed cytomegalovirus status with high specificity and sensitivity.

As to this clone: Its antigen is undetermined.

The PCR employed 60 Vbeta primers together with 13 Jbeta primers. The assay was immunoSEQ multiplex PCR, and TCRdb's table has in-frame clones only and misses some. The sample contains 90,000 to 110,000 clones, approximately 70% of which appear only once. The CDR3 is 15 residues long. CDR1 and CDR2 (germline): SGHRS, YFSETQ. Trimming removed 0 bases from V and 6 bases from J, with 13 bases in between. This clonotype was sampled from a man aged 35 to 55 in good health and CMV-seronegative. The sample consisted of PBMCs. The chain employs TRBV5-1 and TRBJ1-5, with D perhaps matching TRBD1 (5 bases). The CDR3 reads CASSLDGGHGQPQHF. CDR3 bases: TGCGCCAGCAGCTTGGACGGGGGTCACGGTCAGCCCCAGCATTTT.